Reported below is one TCR beta chain. The data are from a study of spatial heterogeneity in lung cancer. V was shortened by 5 bases and J by 2 bases, with 10 bases between the two germline ends. The CDR3 is made up of 13 amino acids. The germline V gene encodes CDR1 SGHTA and CDR2 FQGNSA. TCRdb re-derived calls from the 5' RACE reads in MiXCR, one entry per CDR3 protein. The sample holds around 110,000 distinct CDR3 sequences, approximately 12% seen once. The sample's time point: blood at routine non-recurrence follow-up after resection. In each case, whole RNA from tumor, nontumor lung or frozen PBMC was sequenced unsorted.

The material sequenced was PBMCs, taken at follow-up. This sequence was found in a male donor with early-stage non-small cell lung cancer. V and J are TRBV7-2 and TRBJ2-7; D is perhaps TRBD1 or TRBD2 (5 bases each). The DNA for the CDR3 is TGTGCCAGCAGCCGGGACCAGCCCTACGAGCAGTACTTC. Translated: CASSRDQPYEQYF.